The clone carrying this T cell receptor beta chain was detected once. The data derive from a study of T cells in Graves' hyperthyroidism and ophthalmopathy. Germline-derived CDR1 and CDR2 are MDHEN and SYDVKM. Trimming removed 1 base from V and 2 bases from J, with 12 bases in between. CDR3 length equals 16 residues. Amplification yielded TCR beta CDR3 regions, with RNA transcripts as the source. The TCR CDR3 was amplified in a first-round RT-PCR using the HTBI primer set. MiXCR, applied by TCRdb to the multiplex PCR reads, yields one record per CDR3 protein. The sample shows roughly 100,000 distinct CDR3 sequences, 51% of them seen only once.

The specimen was blood. The chain employs TRBV28 and TRBJ1-5; D gene ambiguous. The TCR originated in a woman aged 40 to 50 with Graves' hyperthyroidism. The chain's CDR3 is CASSLSSGLGNQPQHF. Here the CDR3 DNA reads TGTGCCAGCAGTTTATCCTCCGGGCTGGGCAATCAGCCCCAGCATTTT.